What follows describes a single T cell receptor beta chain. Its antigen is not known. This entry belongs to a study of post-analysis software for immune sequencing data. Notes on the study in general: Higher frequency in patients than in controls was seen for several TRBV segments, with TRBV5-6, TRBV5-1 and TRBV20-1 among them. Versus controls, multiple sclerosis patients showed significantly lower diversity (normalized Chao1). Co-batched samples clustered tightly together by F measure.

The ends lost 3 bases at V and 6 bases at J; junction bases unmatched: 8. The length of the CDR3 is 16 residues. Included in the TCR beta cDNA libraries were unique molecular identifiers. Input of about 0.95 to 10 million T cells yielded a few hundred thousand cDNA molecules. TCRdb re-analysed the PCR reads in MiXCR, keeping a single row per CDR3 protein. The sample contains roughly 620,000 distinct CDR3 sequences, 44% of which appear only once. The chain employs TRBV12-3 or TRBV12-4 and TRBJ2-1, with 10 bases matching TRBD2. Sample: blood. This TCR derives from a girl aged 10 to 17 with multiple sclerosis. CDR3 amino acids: CASSLSYIAGGNEQFF. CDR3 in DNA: TGTGCCAGCAGTTTGAGCTATATAGCGGGGGGCAATGAGCAGTTCTTC.